Below are 14 T cell receptor beta chains sequenced from a single sample in a study of T cells in tumors after PD-1 blockade. TCRdb's copy holds only in-frame clones and misses some; the assay was immunoSEQ multiplex PCR. The repertoire holds 6,500 to 9,500 clones, with 65% to 70% as singletons. The specimen comprised tumor tissue, sampled after anti-PD-1 treatment. These receptors all come from a human donor with basal cell carcinoma.

This chain joins TRBV19 and TRBJ1-5; a weak D match, TRBD1 (6 bases). The CDR3 has 14 amino acids. Per germline, CDR1 LNHDA and CDR2 SQIVND (reference sequence). V was cut by 6 bases and J by 3 bases, with 12 bases left in between. The CDR3 DNA is TGTGCCAGTAGCCCACAGGGAAACAATCAGCCCCAGCATTTT. Amino acid sequence: CASSPQGNNQPQHF.

This clone was seen a handful of times. The chain carries TRBV4-1 and TRBJ2-7, with 9 bases that match TRBD1. The trim removed 4 bases at V and 1 base at J, leaving 8 bases unmatched. The CDR3 contains 16 residues. CDR1 and CDR2 from the germline V gene are MGHRA and YSYEKL. The CDR3 is CASSLPRTGESYEQYF. The CDR3, as DNA: TGCGCCAGCAGCCTCCCCCGGACAGGGGAGTCCTACGAGCAGTACTTC.

The rearrangement joins TRBV11-3 to TRBJ2-1; 8 bases are a match to TRBD1. CDR3 length equals 14 residues. Germline V gene sequence: CDR1 SGHNT, CDR2 YENEEA. V lost 5 bases to trimming and J lost 6 bases; unmatched junction nucleotides: 6. This CDR3 is CASSLRGPGNEQFF. In DNA, the CDR3 is TGTGCCAGCAGCCTCAGGGGGCCAGGCAATGAGCAGTTCTTC.

By sample share, this clone is large. This chain links TRBV6-4 with TRBJ1-1; a possible D gene is TRBD1 (5 bases). Germline V gene sequence: CDR1 MRHNA, CDR2 SNTAGT. The V gene lost 6 bases and the J gene lost 7 bases, with 12 bases spanning the gap. The CDR3 length is 12 residues. This CDR3 is CASRGVAGEAFF. The DNA of the CDR3 is TGTGCCAGCAGGGGGGTGGCGGGTGAAGCTTTCTTT.

V usage is TRBV19 and J usage is TRBJ2-1, with 10 positions matching TRBD2. The germline CDR1 and CDR2 sequences are LNHDA and SQIVND (reference sequence). This CDR3 has 17 residues. The J segment lost 8 bases and the V segment lost 8 bases, leaving 18 bases of the junction unmatched. The CDR3 protein is CASVRSGLSGRVDEQFF. CDR3 sequence (DNA): TGTGCCAGTGTCCGATCGGGTCTGAGCGGGAGGGTTGATGAGCAGTTCTTC.

The genes are TRBV28 and TRBJ2-1; maybe TRBD2 (6 bases). The CDR3 length is 14 residues. V lost 2 bases and J lost 5, with 10 bases in between. Germline loops: CDR1 MDHEN, CDR2 SYDVKM. In DNA form, the CDR3 reads TGTGCCAGCAGTTTAGTCGGGGGACACAATGAGCAGTTCTTC. Residues: CASSLVGGHNEQFF.

The CDR3 spells CASSSTSGRVYEQFF. The CDR3 DNA sequence: TGTGCCAGCAGCTCCACTAGCGGGAGGGTCTATGAGCAGTTCTTC. The chain joins TRBV21-1 to TRBJ2-1; TRBD2, the D gene given by the table, was not confirmed from the DNA. TRBV21-1 is deemed a pseudogene. The CDR3 runs 15 residues.

The rearrangement links TRBV25-1 to TRBJ2-5, with D perhaps TRBD1 (5 bases). Trimming took 10 bases from V and 0 from J, leaving 12 bases between them. Germline V CDR1 and CDR2: MGHDK, SYGVNS. The CDR3 sequence is 13 residues long. The CDR3 DNA sequence: TGTGCCACCGGACAATTGTACCAAGAGACCCAGTACTTC. Translating it yields CATGQLYQETQYF.

CDR3 residues: CASSWTSGSYEQYF. The CDR3 nucleotides are TGTGCCAGCAGCTGGACTAGCGGCTCCTACGAGCAGTACTTC. This chain connects TRBV9 to TRBJ2-7, with 10 bases aligning to TRBD2. There are 14 residues in the CDR3. V lost 4 bases, J lost 0 bases, and 1 base stayed unmatched. Germline V gives CDR1 SGDLS, CDR2 YYNGEE.

This chain links TRBV5-6 with TRBJ2-5, with 7 nucleotides matching TRBD2. Germline values: CDR1 SGHDT, CDR2 YYEEEE. The CDR3 length is 15 residues. With 4 bases clipped from V and 4 bases from J, the junction kept 10 bases outside the gene matches. The CDR3 DNA reads TGTGCCAGCAGCACCGGACTAGAAGTAGGAGAGACCCAGTACTTC. It is translated as CASSTGLEVGETQYF.

The chain joins TRBV4-2 to TRBJ2-5; D call uncertain. Germline lookup yields CDR1 LGHNA and CDR2 YNFKEQ. The CDR3 has 15 amino acids. The V gene lost 0 bases and the J gene lost 1 base, with 9 bases spanning the gap. CDR3 in amino acids: CASSQDRAAQETQYF. CDR3 nucleotides: TGTGCCAGCAGCCAAGACCGGGCAGCCCAAGAGACCCAGTACTTC.

The chain recombines TRBV19 with TRBJ2-7; perhaps D is TRBD1 or TRBD2 (6 bases each). With 1 base removed from V and 6 bases from J, the gap between germline ends came to 16 bases. Germline CDR1 and CDR2: LNHDA and SQIVND (reference sequence). The CDR3 has 15 residues. The CDR3 sequence: CASSIGRGRSGEQYF. The CDR3 coding sequence is TGTGCCAGTAGTATAGGTCGGGGGCGATCTGGCGAGCAGTACTTC.

The rearrangement joins TRBV27 to TRBJ2-4; no firm D call. Germline values: CDR1 MNHEY, CDR2 SMNVEV (reference sequence). V was pared by 2 bases and J by 5 bases, with 7 bases between. The CDR3 sequence is 13 residues long. CDR3 region: CASSLNRQNIQYF. For the CDR3, the DNA is TGTGCCAGCAGTTTAAATCGCCAAAACATTCAGTACTTC.

Sample share makes this clone medium-sized. The V gene is TRBV7-6, the J gene TRBJ1-2; 10 bases match TRBD1. Trimming cost V 5 bases and J 6 bases; bases outside gene matches: 12. The length of the CDR3 is 16 residues. CDR1 and CDR2 from the germline V gene are SGHVS and FNYEAQ. In DNA form, the CDR3 reads TGTGCCAGCAGCGTAGGGACAGGGGTTCGTGAAGATGGCTACACCTTC. This codes for CASSVGTGVREDGYTF.